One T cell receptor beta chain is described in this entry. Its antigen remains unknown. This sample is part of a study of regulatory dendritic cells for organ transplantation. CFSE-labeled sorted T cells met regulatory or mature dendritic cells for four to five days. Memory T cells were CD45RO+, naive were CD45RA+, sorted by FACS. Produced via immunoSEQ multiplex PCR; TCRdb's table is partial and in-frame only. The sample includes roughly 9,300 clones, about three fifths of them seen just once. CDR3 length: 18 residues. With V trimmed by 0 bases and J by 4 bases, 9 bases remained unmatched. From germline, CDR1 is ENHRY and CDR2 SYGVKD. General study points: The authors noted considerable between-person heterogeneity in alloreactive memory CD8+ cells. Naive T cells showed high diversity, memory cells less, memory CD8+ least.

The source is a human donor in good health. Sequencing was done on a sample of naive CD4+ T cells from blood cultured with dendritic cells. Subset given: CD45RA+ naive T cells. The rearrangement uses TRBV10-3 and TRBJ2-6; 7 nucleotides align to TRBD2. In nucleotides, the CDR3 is TGTGCCATCAGTGAGTCGACGAGCGGGGCGACCGGGGCCAACGTCCTGACTTTC. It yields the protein CAISESTSGATGANVLTF.